The 13 T cell receptor beta chains below were found in one sample sequenced in a study of OX40 agonist ivuxolimab in advanced cancers. Libraries were prepared by immunoSEQ multiplex PCR; TCRdb keeps only in-frame clonotypes and omits some of them. The table records tens of thousands of clones, more than 80% of them present only once. Sequences were derived from CD4+ or CD8+ T cells sorted from blood, sampled in a trial of the OX40 agonist ivuxolimab. These TCRs come from an adult with an advanced solid tumor such as melanoma, head and neck, liver or kidney cancer.

This clone was seen once. The rearrangement joins TRBV11-3 to TRBJ2-5; TRBD2 is a possible D gene (6 bases). CDR3 length: 14 residues. Germline-derived CDR1 and CDR2 are SGHNT and YENEEA. Trimming shortened V by 11 bases and J by 0 bases, and 16 bases separated the two germline ends. The CDR3 coding sequence is TGTGCCGGAGGGCAGGCGATGTACCAAGAGACCCAGTACTTC. The encoded protein is CAGGQAMYQETQYF.

CDR3 sequence: CASSSPGQGFNEQYF. Here the CDR3 DNA reads TGTGCCAGCAGCTCACCGGGACAGGGGTTCAACGAGCAGTACTTC. This chain links TRBV5-4 with TRBJ2-7; TRBD1 agrees at 10 bases. CDR3 size: 15 residues. Germline CDR1 SGHNT, CDR2 YYREEE (reference sequence). V was pared by 3 bases and J by 5 bases, with 8 bases of the junction left unmatched.

This chain links TRBV29-1 with TRBJ1-2, with D possibly being TRBD1 (6 bases). The V and J ends lost 4 bases and 4 bases respectively, with 19 bases between them. Germline V gene lookup returns CDR1 SQVTM and CDR2 ANQGSEA. The CDR3 runs 15 residues. The DNA for the CDR3 is TGCAGCGTTGTTGCTATACAGGGTAGAGGCTATGGCTACACCTTC. The encoded protein is CSVVAIQGRGYGYTF.

The chain recombines TRBV6-4 with TRBJ2-1; 11 bases line up with TRBD1. V gave up 0 bases and J gave up 9 bases; unmatched junction bases: 7. Germline values: CDR1 MRHNA, CDR2 SNTAGT. The CDR3 covers 16 residues. The CDR3 bases are TGTGCCAGCAGTGACTCGGGGACAGGGGGATACGTTGAGCAGTTCTTC. It translates to CASSDSGTGGYVEQFF.

This chain uses TRBV7-3 with TRBJ2-2; 7 bases map to TRBD1. Germline lookup yields CDR1 SGHTA and CDR2 FQGTGA. With V trimmed by 4 bases and J by 6 bases, 8 bases remained unmatched. The CDR3 covers 15 residues. CDR3 sequence (DNA): TGTGCCAGCAGCTCTACAGGGGAATACGCCGGGGAGCTGTTTTTT. It yields the protein CASSSTGEYAGELFF.

The gene calls are TRBV9 and TRBJ2-2; 7 bases align to TRBD2. The germline CDR1 and CDR2 sequences are SGDLS and YYNGEE. The CDR3 spans 15 residues. The trim removed 4 bases at V and 5 bases at J, leaving 8 bases unmatched. The CDR3 bases are TGTGCCAGCAGCACCCGGCAGGGAGGGACCGGGGAGCTGTTTTTT. This sequence encodes CASSTRQGGTGELFF.

V is TRBV6-1 and J is TRBJ2-6; no definite D call. Germline loops: CDR1 MNHNS, CDR2 SASEGT. The length of the CDR3 is 14 residues. The V gene lost 2 bases and the J gene lost 5 bases, with 7 bases spanning the gap. In nucleotides, the CDR3 is TGTGCCAGCAGTGAAACCGGTCGGGCCAACGTCCTGACTTTC. This sequence encodes CASSETGRANVLTF.

The genes are TRBV7-9 and TRBJ2-1, with D unresolved. The V gene's germline CDR1 is SEHNR and CDR2 FQNEAQ (reference sequence). This CDR3 has 13 amino acids. V lost 5 bases and J lost 9, with 14 bases in between. The CDR3 DNA sequence: TGTGCCAGCAGCCTCAGAACGAGGCGTGAGCAGTTCTTC. Its protein is CASSLRTRREQFF.

V usage is TRBV30 and J usage is TRBJ2-3; 11 positions agree with TRBD2. Trimming took 8 bases from V and 3 from J; bases not matched to a gene: 22. CDR1 and CDR2 (germline): GTSNPN, SVGIG (reference sequence). This CDR3 region has 19 residues. The CDR3 reads CATETGALAGAFSTDTQYF. CDR3 DNA sequence: TGTGCCACCGAGACAGGGGCACTAGCGGGAGCGTTTTCGACAGATACGCAGTATTTT.

The chain has TRBV18 and TRBJ2-3; 8 bases match TRBD2. CDR1 is KGHSH, CDR2 LQKENI, per germline. This CDR3 contains 16 residues. V was pared by 1 base and J by 2 bases, with 5 bases of the junction left unmatched. CDR3 loop: CASSPLSGITTDTQYF. The DNA of the CDR3 is TGTGCCAGCTCACCACTTAGCGGGATTACCACAGATACGCAGTATTTT.

The V call is TRBV4-3, the J call TRBJ2-1, with 16 bases fitting TRBD2. CDR1 and CDR2 (germline): LGHNA, YSLEER. V lost 4 bases, J lost 14 bases, and 5 bases stayed unmatched. CDR3 length: 14 amino acids. The CDR3 region is CASSPGTSGRAKFF. DNA for the CDR3: TGCGCCAGCAGCCCCGGGACTAGCGGGAGGGCGAAGTTCTTC.

The CDR3 loop is CASSSVAGLGGNEQFF. DNA of the CDR3: TGTGCCAGCAGCTCCGTAGCGGGGTTAGGGGGCAATGAGCAGTTCTTC. The V and J genes are TRBV7-2 and TRBJ2-1, with TRBD2 matching 8 bases. CDR1 is SGHTA and CDR2 is FQGNSA in the germline V gene. CDR3 length: 16 amino acids. The ends lost 4 bases at V and 6 bases at J; junction bases unmatched: 11.

This chain connects TRBV28 to TRBJ2-3; TRBD2 matches 8 bases. After removal of 2 bases from V and 4 bases from J, the junction contained 8 bases not matched to a gene. Germline lookup yields CDR1 MDHEN and CDR2 SYDVKM. CDR3 length: 16 amino acids. The CDR3: CASSLPGTSTSDTQYF. In DNA, the CDR3 is TGTGCCAGCAGTTTACCCGGGACTAGTACGTCAGATACGCAGTATTTT.